The text below deals with one TCR beta chain. The antigen remains undetermined. The sample belongs to a study of shared clonotypes between healthy human individuals. Points from the study as a whole: Generally, naive subsets came out with larger estimated richness than memory subsets.

Only in-frame clones appear in the TCRdb table, and some are missing; sequencing was by immunoSEQ multiplex PCR. The profile shows approximately 350,000 clones, about 96% of them singletons. Both CD45RO+ cells and CCR7-negative CD45RA+ TemRA cells were combined to make up CD8 memory. Germline CDR1 reads MGHRA; CDR2 reads YSYEKL. CDR3 length equals 16 residues. Between the trimmed V and J ends, which lost 0 bases and 9 bases, there was a span of 18 bases. This sequence was found in a man between 25 and 39 years old in good health. The V call is TRBV4-1, the J call TRBJ2-1; the D gene is possibly TRBD1 (5 bases). The sequencing sample was made of memory CD8+ T cells sorted from blood. Subset described: CD45RO+ cells pooled with CCR7-negative TemRA cells. CDR3: CASSQDPGQTYGEQFF. Here the CDR3 DNA reads TGCGCCAGCAGCCAAGATCCAGGGCAAACATACGGTGAGCAGTTCTTC.